A selection of T cell receptor beta chains follows, all from one sample in a study of post-analysis software for immune sequencing data. Using its own MiXCR run on the PCR reads, TCRdb lists one record per CDR3 protein. The data show about 460,000 distinct CDR3 sequences, with roughly 45% seen just once and about 12% held by the top ten. The specimen was blood. The receptors originated from a girl aged 10 to 17 with multiple sclerosis. Both conserved end residues are part of each CDR3. Fields, in order: clone size, J gene, V gene, D gene, CDR3 DNA, CDR3 protein. A D gene is named only where the DNA matches it firmly. Clone sizes are given selectively: once, few, many, or a class where the clone is expanded.

.	TRBJ2-4	TRBV5-1	TRBD1	TGCGCCAGCAGCTTGGCCGGGACAGAAAACATTCAGTACTTC	CASSLAGTENIQYF
few	TRBJ2-7	TRBV13	TRBD2	TGTGCCGGCAGCCTCCTAATAGCGGGAGCAGCCTACGAGCAGTACTTC	CAGSLLIAGAAYEQYF
.	TRBJ2-1	TRBV6-6	.	TGTGCCAGCAGTTACGATCCTAGAGACAATGAGCAGTTCTTC	CASSYDPRDNEQFF
.	TRBJ2-7	TRBV3-1	.	TGTGCCAGCAGCCAAGACACAGGCAGCTACGAGCAGTACTTC	CASSQDTGSYEQYF
.	TRBJ2-3	TRBV9	TRBD1	TGTGCCAGCAGCCCCGGGACAGGGATAAGGACAGATACGCAGTATTTT	CASSPGTGIRTDTQYF
.	TRBJ1-1	TRBV29-1	TRBD1	TGCAGCGTTGAGGTGGACAGGGCAGGTACTGAAGCTTTCTTT	CSVEVDRAGTEAFF
.	TRBJ2-7	TRBV29-1	.	TGCAGCGTTGAGGGGCTCAGAGGCTCCTACGGGCGGTACTTC	CSVEGLRGSYGRYF
few	TRBJ2-2	TRBV24-1	.	TGTGCCACCAAAGGCAGTGACACCGGGGAGCTGTTTTTT	CATKGSDTGELFF
.	TRBJ2-7	TRBV20-1	.	TGCAGTGCTAGAGATTTGGCAGAGAGCTCCTACGAGCAGTACTTC	CSARDLAESSYEQYF
.	TRBJ2-7	TRBV4-1	.	TGCGCCAGCAGCCAGATGCATGGGGAGCCCGAGCAGTACTTC	CASSQMHGEPEQYF
.	TRBJ1-2	TRBV25-1	.	TGTGCCAGCAGGAGGGACGGGAGAGGTGGCTACACCTTC	CASRRDGRGGYTF
.	TRBJ1-1	TRBV7-3	TRBD1	TGTGCCAGCAGCCAACAGGGGGTGACTGAAGCTTTCTTT	CASSQQGVTEAFF
.	TRBJ1-2	TRBV29-1	.	TGCAGCGTTGAAGATCAAACAGGGTATGGCTACACCTTC	CSVEDQTGYGYTF
.	TRBJ2-2	TRBV29-1	.	TGCAGCGGGCGGGGCGAAGGGGCCGGGGAGCTGTTTTTT	CSGRGEGAGELFF
.	TRBJ2-1	TRBV2	.	TGTGCCAGCACCCAGGGGGGGGAATCCTACAATGAGCAGTTCTTC	CASTQGGESYNEQFF
few	TRBJ2-5	TRBV6-1	.	TGTGCCAGCAGTGCGGGGGTACTACGAAACCAAGAGACCCAGTACTTC	CASSAGVLRNQETQYF
.	TRBJ2-1	TRBV29-1	.	TGCAGCGAGGTCTCCTACAATGAGCAGTTCTTC	CSEVSYNEQFF
few	TRBJ2-7	TRBV10-3	.	TGTGCCATCAGTGGTTACAGGGACGAGCAGTACTTC	CAISGYRDEQYF
.	TRBJ2-1	TRBV7-3	.	TGTGCCAGCAGCTCGGCCGGGACTCCCAATGAGCAGTTCTTC	CASSSAGTPNEQFF
.	TRBJ1-2	TRBV29-1	TRBD1	TGCAGCGTTATGGACAGGGGCTCTGGCTACACCTTC	CSVMDRGSGYTF
.	TRBJ1-5	TRBV3-1	.	TGTGCCAGCAGCCAAGACGGCAGATTCCATCAGCCCCAGCATTTT	CASSQDGRFHQPQHF
once	TRBJ2-3	TRBV7-6	.	TGTGCCAGCAGCTCTTCCTACGGCGATACGCAGTATTTT	CASSSSYGDTQYF
.	TRBJ2-7	TRBV2	TRBD1	TGTGCCAGCGAAAGGACAGGGGTGTCCTACGAGCAGTACTTC	CASERTGVSYEQYF
.	TRBJ2-3	TRBV5-1	TRBD2	TGCGCCAGCAGCTTGGATCTAGCGGTAGATACGCAGTATTTT	CASSLDLAVDTQYF
.	TRBJ1-6	TRBV9	.	TGTGCCAGCAGCGTAGAACGGTATTCACCCCTCCACTTT	CASSVERYSPLHF
.	TRBJ2-3	TRBV5-1	TRBD1	TGCGCCAGCAGATTGTTAGGGACAGGTTCGACAGATACGCAGTATTTT	CASRLLGTGSTDTQYF
.	TRBJ2-7	TRBV19	TRBD2	TGTGCCAGTAGCCGGGCGGGAGGGAGCTCCTACGAGCAGTACTTC	CASSRAGGSSYEQYF
.	TRBJ1-4	TRBV5-1	.	TGCGCCAGCAGCTTCTCGGGGTACGGAACTAATGAAAAACTGTTTTTT	CASSFSGYGTNEKLFF
few	TRBJ2-7	TRBV10-3	.	TGTGCCATCAGTGAGTCGAGTTCAGCCTACGAGCAGTACTTC	CAISESSSAYEQYF
few	TRBJ2-3	TRBV7-2	.	TGTGCCAGCAGCCTCTACTCGGAGGATACGCAGTATTTT	CASSLYSEDTQYF
few	TRBJ2-6	TRBV25-1	.	TGTGCCAGCAGTGCCCCAGGGACTGGGGCCAACGTCCTGACTTTC	CASSAPGTGANVLTF
.	TRBJ2-1	TRBV20-1	.	TGCAGTGCTAGTACGGAGTTGGCCGGAGAGCAGTTCTTC	CSASTELAGEQFF